The text below deals with one TCR beta chain. Its antigen remains unidentified. TCRdb's copy holds only in-frame clones and misses some; the assay was immunoSEQ multiplex PCR. The sample comprises 140,000 or so clones, 85% to 95% of which are singletons, and 12% rests with the top ten. Trimming cost V 4 bases and J 3 bases; bases outside gene matches: 12. CDR3 length: 16 amino acids. Germline loops: CDR1 MGHRA, CDR2 YSYEKL. This specimen comes from a study of T cell responses to AZD1222 COVID-19 vaccine. Findings of the study overall: Spike-spanning, vaccine-associated CD4 TCRs were dominant at 160-218 and 743-854. Donors, mostly white British, included more females; clonal diversity was possibly underestimated. Nearly half of spike-specific TCRs reportedly target unmutated variant regions.

The chain couples TRBV4-1 to TRBJ2-7, with 7 nucleotides matching TRBD2. The source is an adult who had recovered from COVID-19. This material consisted of peripheral blood, taken after recovery from COVID-19. CDR3 in DNA: TGCGCCAGCAGCCCTCTGGTTGGACTAGATGGCTACGAGCAGTACTTC. This codes for CASSPLVGLDGYEQYF.